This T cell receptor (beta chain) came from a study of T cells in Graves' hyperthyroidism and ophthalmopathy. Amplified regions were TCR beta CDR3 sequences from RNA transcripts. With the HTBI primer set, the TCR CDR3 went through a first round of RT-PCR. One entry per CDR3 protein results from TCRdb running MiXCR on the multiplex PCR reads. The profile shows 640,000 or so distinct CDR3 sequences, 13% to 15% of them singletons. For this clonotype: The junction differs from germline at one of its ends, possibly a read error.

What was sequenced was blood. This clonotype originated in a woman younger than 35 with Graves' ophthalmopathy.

CDR3 amino acids: CASTEAQGWIDTQYF. The CDR3 region has the DNA TGTGCCAGCACTGAAGCCCAGGGGTGGATAGATACGCAGTATTTT. V and J are TRBV2 and TRBJ2-3; perhaps TRBD1 as D (6 bases). Germline assignment: CDR1 SNHLY and CDR2 FYNNEI. The CDR3 is 15 amino acids. Full variable domain (outside the CDR3, taken from reference TRBV2 and TRBJ2-3): EPEVTQTPSHQVTQMGQEVILRCVPISNHLYFYWYRQILGQKVEFLVSFYNNEISEKSEIFDDQFSVERPDGSNFTLKIRSTKLEDSAMYFCASTEAQGWIDTQYFGPGTRLTVL.